The next 3 T cell receptor beta chains were all read from a single sample in a study of blood T cell repertoires in COVID-19. Libraries were prepared by immunoSEQ multiplex PCR; TCRdb keeps only in-frame clonotypes and omits some of them. The sample contains 140,000 or so clones, 84% of which appear only once. Sample: PBMCs or T cells enriched from blood (not recorded which). Receptors were obtained from a woman in her forties or fifties with acute COVID-19.

This clone was seen a few times. The CDR3 reads CASRPGQGVLIGGYTF. CDR3 nucleotide sequence: TGTGCCAGTAGACCGGGACAGGGGGTTTTAATCGGTGGCTACACCTTC. V and J are TRBV19 and TRBJ1-2; 11 bases match TRBD1. The J segment lost 7 bases and the V segment lost 6 bases, leaving 13 bases of the junction unmatched. Germline lookup yields CDR1 LNHDA and CDR2 SQIVND (reference sequence). This CDR3 comprises 16 residues.

This clone was detected a few times. The chain carries TRBV5-1 and TRBJ1-3; D unresolved. The germline V gene has CDR1 SGHRS and CDR2 YFSETQ. Trimming cost V 5 bases and J 0 bases, with 6 bases left between them. The CDR3 covers 13 residues. Here the CDR3 reads CASRTDSGNTIYF. CDR3 nucleotide sequence: TGCGCCAGCAGAACAGACTCTGGAAACACCATATATTTT.

This clone was detected a few times. The chain carries TRBV5-6 and TRBJ1-6; possibly TRBD1 for D (6 bases). CDR3 length equals 16 residues. Germline V gene lookup returns CDR1 SGHDT and CDR2 YYEEEE. V was clipped by 4 bases and J by 8 bases, with 19 bases between them. The CDR3 here is CASSPWRDRRHSPLHF. In DNA form, the CDR3 reads TGTGCCAGCAGCCCCTGGCGTGACAGGAGACATTCACCCCTCCACTTT.